This record concerns one T cell receptor beta chain sequence. Its antigen is not identified. Primers for the PCR totalled 60 Vbeta and 13 Jbeta. The table came from immunoSEQ multiplex PCR; TCRdb's copy has only in-frame clones and leaves some out. The sample shows approximately 120,000 clones, around two thirds of them seen only once. The data derive from a study of cytomegalovirus exposure and HLA in healthy donors. The study, taken as a whole, reports: A later analysis linked about 17,000 TCR beta sequences to HLA alleles at 0.05 false discovery rate. In a later analysis, HLA-C alleles had the fewest associated TCRs, DRB1 alleles the most. Later analysis identified a missense DCLRE1C variant that was linked to TCR beta V- and J-gene trimming.

CDR1 and CDR2 (germline): SNHLY, FYNNEI. The CDR3 is 15 residues long. Trimming took off 5 bases at V and 1 base at J, with 14 bases between the two ends. Each donor was healthy, and each was a bone marrow donor. The chain uses TRBV2 and TRBJ1-1, with D perhaps TRBD1 (5 bases). The TCR comes from a man in his sixties in good health and CMV-seropositive. The sequenced sample consisted of PBMCs. The CDR3 bases are TGTGCCAGCAGTCGTACAGGCCTGGGGAACACTGAAGCTTTCTTT. Translating gives CASSRTGLGNTEAFF.